The 10 T cell receptor beta chains presented below share a single source sample, sequenced in a study of shared clonotypes between healthy human individuals. Positive CCR7 selection of CD45RO-negative cells yielded the naive CD8 cells, and terminally differentiated effector memory CD45RA+ cells were excluded. Profiled with immunoSEQ multiplex PCR; TCRdb holds only in-frame clones, not every one. This sample yields approximately 2,000,000 clones, of which around 93% are seen a single time; about 1.7% belongs to the top ten. The specimen sequenced was naive CD8+ T cells from PBMCs. These TCRs come from a man younger than 30 in good health. Some clones in this sample may be carry-over from other donors' samples.

The V call is TRBV6-5, the J call TRBJ2-5; 8 nucleotides line up with TRBD1. Trimming at V came to 5 bases and at J to 4 bases, leaving 3 bases not matched to a gene. CDR3 size: 13 residues. Germline V CDR1 and CDR2: MNHEY, SVGAGI. CDR3 nucleotides: TGTGCCAGCAGTAAAGGACAGGGAGAGACCCAGTACTTC. Amino acids: CASSKGQGETQYF.

V and J are TRBV29-1 and TRBJ2-7; TRBD2 might be the D (6 bases). This CDR3 has 13 residues. Germline V gene lookup returns CDR1 SQVTM and CDR2 ANQGSEA. V dropped 7 bases and J dropped 9 bases, with 22 bases sitting between them. The CDR3 DNA reads as TGCAGCGCTGTACTAGCAGACGGCTGGTTGCAGTACTTC. Protein: CSAVLADGWLQYF.

V gene TRBV4-3 combines with J gene TRBJ1-5; no reliable D call. The CDR3 is 15 amino acids. V lost 0 bases to trimming and J lost 3 bases, with 9 bases between them. The germline gives CDR1 LGHNA, CDR2 YSLEER. The CDR3 reads CASSQDDEFNQPQHF. CDR3 sequence (DNA): TGCGCCAGCAGCCAAGATGATGAGTTCAATCAGCCCCAGCATTTT.

This chain connects TRBV9 to TRBJ1-4; unclear D gene. The CDR3 extends over 18 amino acids. The V end lost 3 bases, the J end lost 6 bases, and 24 bases lay between the germline ends. CDR1 is SGDLS and CDR2 is YYNGEE in the germline V gene. DNA for the CDR3: TGTGCCAGCAGCGCCGGACCGGGCTTCCTATTGAGCGATGAAAAACTGTTTTTT. It codes for CASSAGPGFLLSDEKLFF. Filled out from reference TRBV9 and TRBJ1-4, the complete variable domain reads DSGVTQTPKHLITATGQRVTLRCSPRSGDLSVYWYQQSLDQGLQFLIQYYNGEERAKGNILERFSAQQFPDLHSELNLSSLELGDSALYFCASSAGPGFLLSDEKLFFGSGTQLSVL.

The rearrangement links TRBV7-3 to TRBJ2-1; D unresolved. Trimming stripped 4 bases from V and 9 bases from J, with 13 bases between. Germline loops: CDR1 SGHTA, CDR2 FQGTGA. The CDR3 runs to 13 residues. The CDR3 coding sequence is TGTGCCAGCAGCTCACCCCCTAATCTTGAGCAGTTCTTC. Protein sequence: CASSSPPNLEQFF.

The chain joins TRBV10-1 to TRBJ2-7; 8 bases are a match to TRBD2. Germline-derived CDR1 and CDR2 are WNHNN and SYGVQD (reference sequence). The V gene end was trimmed by 2 bases and the J gene end by 6 bases; junction bases not matched to a gene: 3. This CDR3 is built from 13 residues. CDR3 region: CASSEGSGTEQYF. For the CDR3, the DNA is TGCGCCAGCAGTGAGGGTAGCGGGACCGAGCAGTACTTC.

This chain uses TRBV10-3 with TRBJ2-3, with 8 bases aligning to TRBD1. The CDR3 loop spans 16 amino acids. Germline CDR1 and CDR2: ENHRY and SYGVKD. Trimming took 2 bases from V and 0 from J; bases not matched to a gene: 4. Here the CDR3 reads CAISERQGISTDTQYF. In DNA form, the CDR3 reads TGTGCCATCAGTGAGAGACAGGGGATAAGCACAGATACGCAGTATTTT.

The chain combines TRBV2 with TRBJ2-2, with unresolved D. Deletions cut 2 bases from V and 0 bases from J, with 10 bases between. Germline CDR1 reads SNHLY; CDR2 reads FYNNEI. The CDR3 totals 16 residues. The CDR3 loop is CASSEPWHANTGELFF. CDR3 DNA sequence: TGTGCCAGCAGTGAACCGTGGCACGCGAACACCGGGGAGCTGTTTTTT.

The V call is TRBV10-3, the J call TRBJ2-5, with D possibly matching TRBD1 (5 bases). Germline V gene data show CDR1 as ENHRY and CDR2 as SYGVKD. The CDR3 is 13 amino acids. V gave up 5 bases and J gave up 6 bases, with 13 bases separating them. Written as DNA, the CDR3 is TGTGCCATCAGTTCAGGGTTACTGCAGACCCAGTACTTC. Amino acids: CAISSGLLQTQYF.

The chain couples TRBV7-2 to TRBJ2-3; 11 nucleotides align to TRBD2. The CDR3 spans 15 residues. Per germline, CDR1 SGHTA and CDR2 FQGNSA. V was pared by 1 base and J by 6 bases, with 3 bases of the junction left unmatched. CDR3 sequence: CASSLVAGGYDTQYF. CDR3 DNA sequence: TGTGCCAGCAGCTTAGTAGCGGGAGGGTATGATACGCAGTATTTT. The whole variable domain, filled in from reference TRBV7-2 and TRBJ2-3, reads GAGVSQSPSNKVTEKGKDVELRCDPISGHTALYWYRQSLGQGLEFLIYFQGNSAPDKSGLPSDRFSAERTGGSVSTLTIQRTQQEDSAVYLCASSLVAGGYDTQYFGPGTRLTVL.